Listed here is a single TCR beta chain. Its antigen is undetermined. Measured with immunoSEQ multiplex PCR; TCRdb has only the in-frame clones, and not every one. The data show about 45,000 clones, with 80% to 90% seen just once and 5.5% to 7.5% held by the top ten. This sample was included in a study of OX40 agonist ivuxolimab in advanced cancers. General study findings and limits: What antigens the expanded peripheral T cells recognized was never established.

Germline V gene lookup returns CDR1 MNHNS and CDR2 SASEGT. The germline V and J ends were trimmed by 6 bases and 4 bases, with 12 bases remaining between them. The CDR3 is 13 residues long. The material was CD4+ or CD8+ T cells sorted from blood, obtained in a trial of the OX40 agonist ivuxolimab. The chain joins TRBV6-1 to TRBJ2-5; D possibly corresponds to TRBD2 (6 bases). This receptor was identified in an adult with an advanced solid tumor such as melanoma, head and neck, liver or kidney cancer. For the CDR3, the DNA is TGTGCCAGCAGACGTTCCGGGGGAGAGACCCAGTACTTC. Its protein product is CASRRSGGETQYF.